These 32 T cell receptor beta chains originate from one sample sequenced in a study of monozygotic twins with inflammatory bowel disease. TCRdb derives one entry per CDR3 protein from the 5' RACE reads, leaving out DNA. In all, the sample yields 150,000 to 200,000 distinct CDR3 sequences. Sequencing used blood. The receptors come from a human donor with ulcerative colitis or Crohn's disease, or a healthy co-twin of an affected twin (not recorded which).

V and J are TRBV10-3 and TRBJ2-3. From germline, CDR1 is ENHRY and CDR2 SYGVKD. The CDR3 spans 12 residues. The CDR3 is CAISGRVDTQYF.

The V and J genes are TRBV2 and TRBJ2-7; TCRdb indicates TRBD1, and absent DNA this call remains unverified. From germline, CDR1 is SNHLY and CDR2 FYNNEI. This CDR3 is built from 14 residues. The CDR3 is CASTLTGPGDEQYF. Combining the CDR3 with reference TRBV2 and TRBJ2-7 gives the whole variable domain EPEVTQTPSHQVTQMGQEVILRCVPISNHLYFYWYRQILGQKVEFLVSFYNNEISEKSEIFDDQFSVERPDGSNFTLKIRSTKLEDSAMYFCASTLTGPGDEQYFGPGTRLTVT.

The chain uses TRBV12-3 or TRBV12-4 and TRBJ2-1. This CDR3 region has 13 residues. The CDR3 sequence is CASNRRSYNEQFF.

This sequence joins TRBV7-9 and TRBJ2-7. Germline-derived CDR1 and CDR2 are SEHNR and FQNEAQ (reference sequence). The CDR3 length is 14 residues. CDR3 amino acids: CASSLHVRPYEQYF.

This rearrangement joins TRBV5-6 to TRBJ2-7; TCRdb names TRBD2, which stays unverified in the absence of DNA. The germline gives CDR1 SGHDT, CDR2 YYEEEE. The CDR3 extends over 15 amino acids. CDR3 sequence reads: CASSELLAGAYEQYF.

The rearrangement uses TRBV5-1 and TRBJ2-1. This CDR3 is 14 amino acids long. Germline V gives CDR1 SGHRS, CDR2 YFSETQ. This chain's CDR3 is CASSLMEQYNEQFF.

The genes are TRBV18 and TRBJ1-1. There are 14 residues in the CDR3. Germline lookup yields CDR1 KGHSH and CDR2 LQKENI. Here the CDR3 reads CASSPRTRNTEAFF.

The chain is built from TRBV20-1 and TRBJ1-2; TCRdb reports TRBD1, a call that lacks DNA to check it against. Per the germline V gene, CDR1 is DFQATT and CDR2 is SNEGSKA (reference sequence). The CDR3 is 13 amino acids. CDR3 in amino acids: CSATPGTAYGYTF.

The genes are TRBV10-3 and TRBJ2-5; TCRdb indicates TRBD1, and absent DNA this call remains unverified. This CDR3 contains 14 residues. Germline V gene lookup returns CDR1 ENHRY and CDR2 SYGVKD. The CDR3 region is CAIWTGSQQETQYF.

This chain joins TRBV24-1 and TRBJ1-2; TCRdb gives TRBD1 as the D gene, but with no DNA this cannot be confirmed. CDR1 and CDR2 (germline): KGHDR, SFDVKD. The CDR3 contains 14 residues. CDR3 amino acids: CATSDPTGAYGYTF.

The chain joins TRBV5-1 to TRBJ1-4; there is no DNA to check the TCRdb D call of TRBD1. This CDR3 comprises 14 residues. Germline CDR1 and CDR2: SGHRS and YFSETQ. The chain's CDR3 is CASSFGQGREKLFF.

The gene calls are TRBV27 and TRBJ1-1. The V gene's germline CDR1 is MNHEY and CDR2 SMNVEV (reference sequence). This CDR3 is built from 15 residues. CDR3 residues: CASSRAGPTGTEAFF.

V gene TRBV20-1 combines with J gene TRBJ2-5; the TCRdb D gene call, TRBD1, has no DNA to confirm it. The CDR3 runs to 13 residues. Germline V gene data show CDR1 as DFQATT and CDR2 as SNEGSKA (reference sequence). Here the CDR3 reads CSGLSSLEETQYF.

CDR3 amino acids: CASTRGNTEAFF. This chain uses TRBV3-1 with TRBJ1-1. The germline V gene encodes CDR1 LGHDT and CDR2 YNNKEL (reference sequence). The CDR3 has 12 amino acids. The whole variable domain, filled in from reference TRBV3-1 and TRBJ1-1, reads DTAVSQTPKYLVTQMGNDKSIKCEQNLGHDTMYWYKQDSKKFLKIMFSYNNKELIINETVPNRFSPKSPDKAHLNLHINSLELGDSAVYFCASTRGNTEAFFGQGTRLTVV.

The chain recombines TRBV7-9 with TRBJ1-1; TCRdb picks TRBD1, but there is no DNA to check that call. Germline assignment: CDR1 SEHNR and CDR2 FQNEAQ (reference sequence). The CDR3 has 14 residues. The chain's CDR3 is CASSFSGGFSKAFF.

This chain joins TRBV20-1 and TRBJ1-5; TCRdb proposes TRBD1, but this gene call is untestable without DNA. Looked up from germline, CDR1 is DFQATT and CDR2 is SNEGSKA (reference sequence). The CDR3 loop spans 18 amino acids. CDR3 amino acids: CSAAYTWGRGKGNQPQHF.

J is TRBJ1-5 and V is TRBV7-9; TCRdb returns TRBD1, unconfirmable since there is no DNA. CDR3 size: 12 residues. Germline loops: CDR1 SEHNR, CDR2 FQNEAQ (reference sequence). The CDR3 here is CASSLVDRAQHF. The variable domain in full, with the rest retrieved from reference TRBV7-9 and TRBJ1-5, is DTGVSQNPRHKITKRGQNVTFRCDPISEHNRLYWYRQTLGQGPEFLTYFQNEAQLEKSRLLSDRFSAERPKGSFSTLEIQRTEQGDSAMYLCASSLVDRAQHFGDGTRLSIL.

The genes are TRBV10-3 and TRBJ1-5. Germline-derived CDR1 and CDR2 are ENHRY and SYGVKD. This CDR3 spans 15 amino acids. CDR3 in amino acids: CAISDKGRIDQPQHF.

This sequence joins TRBV10-3 and TRBJ2-3; TCRdb indicates TRBD1, and absent DNA this call remains unverified. CDR1 is ENHRY, CDR2 SYGVKD, per germline. The CDR3 contains 16 residues. CDR3 sequence: CAISPNPGPSTDTQYF.

The chain is built from TRBV27 and TRBJ1-6; TCRdb proposes TRBD1, but this gene call is untestable without DNA. Germline V lookup: CDR1 MNHEY, CDR2 SMNVEV (reference sequence). This CDR3 is 14 amino acids long. The CDR3 region is CASNPRPGGSPLHF.

The J gene is TRBJ1-4, the V gene TRBV2; TCRdb designates TRBD1, a call that cannot be tested without DNA. The CDR3 sequence is 13 residues long. Germline V gives CDR1 SNHLY, CDR2 FYNNEI. CDR3: CVSAPGNNEKLFF. Full variable domain (remainder filled in from reference TRBV2 and TRBJ1-4): EPEVTQTPSHQVTQMGQEVILRCVPISNHLYFYWYRQILGQKVEFLVSFYNNEISEKSEIFDDQFSVERPDGSNFTLKIRSTKLEDSAMYFCVSAPGNNEKLFFGSGTQLSVL.

V usage is TRBV25-1 and J usage is TRBJ2-7; TCRdb returns TRBD1, unconfirmable since there is no DNA. The germline V gene encodes CDR1 MGHDK and CDR2 SYGVNS. The CDR3 length is 12 residues. CDR3: CASTQGAHEQYF.

The V call is TRBV20-1, the J call TRBJ2-7; TCRdb lists TRBD1, though no DNA is available to test this call. CDR1 and CDR2 from the germline V gene are DFQATT and SNEGSKA (reference sequence). The CDR3 runs 12 residues. The CDR3 loop is CSAVGQGNEQYF.

This rearrangement joins TRBV5-1 to TRBJ2-1; TCRdb lists TRBD1, though no DNA is available to test this call. Germline V gene data show CDR1 as SGHRS and CDR2 as YFSETQ. The CDR3 extends over 14 amino acids. CDR3 amino acids: CASSLNPDYNEQFF.

The chain combines TRBV6-1 with TRBJ2-1. Germline V gene lookup returns CDR1 MNHNS and CDR2 SASEGT. This CDR3 contains 14 residues. The CDR3 loop reads CASMITLSYNEQFF.

The V call is TRBV5-1, the J call TRBJ2-1; the TCRdb D gene call, TRBD2, has no DNA to confirm it. The CDR3 runs to 13 residues. Per germline, CDR1 SGHRS and CDR2 YFSETQ. The CDR3 reads CASSRTSTHEQFF.

The chain uses TRBV20-1 and TRBJ2-7; checking the TCRdb D call of TRBD2 is not possible without DNA. CDR1 DFQATT and CDR2 SNEGSKA come from the germline V gene (reference sequence). CDR3 length: 14 amino acids. This CDR3 is CSARDIAGSGEQYF.

V usage is TRBV19 and J usage is TRBJ1-2; TCRdb designates TRBD1, a call that cannot be tested without DNA. Looked up from germline, CDR1 is LNHDA and CDR2 is SQIVND (reference sequence). This CDR3 region has 13 residues. The CDR3 region is CASSSRGVYGYTF.

This chain uses TRBV3-1 with TRBJ1-2; TCRdb's assignment of TRBD1 cannot be checked, as there is no DNA. CDR1 and CDR2 (germline): LGHDT, YNNKEL (reference sequence). The CDR3 spans 14 residues. CDR3 in amino acids: CASSHGTGSYGYTF.

This chain links TRBV6-1 with TRBJ1-5; checking the TCRdb D call of TRBD1 is not possible without DNA. The CDR3 is 15 amino acids. The germline V gene has CDR1 MNHNS and CDR2 SASEGT. The CDR3 here is CASGVNRGGNQPQHF.

This chain connects TRBV18 to TRBJ2-7. CDR1 is KGHSH and CDR2 is LQKENI in the germline V gene. CDR3 length: 14 amino acids. The CDR3 here is CASSPQEMSYEQYF.

CDR3 loop: CASSEGPSSYEQYF. The V call is TRBV12-3 or TRBV12-4, the J call TRBJ2-7; TCRdb picks TRBD2, but there is no DNA to check that call. The CDR3 loop spans 14 amino acids.